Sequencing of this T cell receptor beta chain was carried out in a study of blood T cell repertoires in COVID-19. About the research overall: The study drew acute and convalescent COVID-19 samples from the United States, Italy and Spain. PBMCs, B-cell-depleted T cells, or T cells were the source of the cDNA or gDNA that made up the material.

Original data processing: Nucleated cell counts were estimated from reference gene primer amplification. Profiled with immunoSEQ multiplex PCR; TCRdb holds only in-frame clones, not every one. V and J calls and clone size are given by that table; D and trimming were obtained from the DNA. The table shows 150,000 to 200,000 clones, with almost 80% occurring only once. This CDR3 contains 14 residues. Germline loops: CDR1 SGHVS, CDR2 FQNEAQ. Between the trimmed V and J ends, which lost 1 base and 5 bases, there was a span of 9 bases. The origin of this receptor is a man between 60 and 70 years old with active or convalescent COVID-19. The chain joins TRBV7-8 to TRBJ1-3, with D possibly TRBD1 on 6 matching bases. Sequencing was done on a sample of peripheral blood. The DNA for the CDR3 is TGTGCCAGCAGCTTAGAGGGGGATAGAAACACCATATATTTT. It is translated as CASSLEGDRNTIYF.